This T cell receptor beta chain was documented in a study of T cells in Graves' hyperthyroidism and ophthalmopathy. Findings of the study overall: Ophthalmopathy, which appeared later, was predicted by the model a median roughly 6.5 months before onset.

This clonotype appeared a few times. Its target is not known. Per the germline V gene, CDR1 is LGHNA and CDR2 is YNFKEQ. With 3 bases removed from V and 4 bases from J, the gap between germline ends came to 20 bases. The CDR3 covers 17 residues. The investigators amplified TCR beta CDR3 regions from RNA transcripts. When the TCR CDR3 underwent first-round RT-PCR, the HTBI primer set was used. TCRdb independently ran MiXCR on the multiplex PCR reads; one entry per CDR3 protein. The sample lists under 450,000 distinct CDR3 sequences; around 16% were seen once. The sequence derives from a woman under 30 with Graves' hyperthyroidism. This chain uses TRBV4-2 with TRBJ2-3, with D possibly being TRBD2 (5 bases). The source material was blood. The chain's CDR3 is CASSQENSVRVPDTQYF. The CDR3 nucleotides read TGTGCCAGCAGCCAGGAAAATAGCGTTCGGGTCCCAGATACGCAGTATTTT.